These 22 T cell receptor beta chains originate from one sample sequenced in a study of blood T cell repertoires in COVID-19. Some clones are missing from TCRdb's copy, which holds only in-frame ones; the method was immunoSEQ multiplex PCR. The sample yields a few hundred thousand clones, approximately 89% seen once. The specimen sequenced was peripheral blood. Receptor source: an older woman with COVID-19, enrolled during active disease.

The chain joins TRBV11-1 to TRBJ1-4; perhaps TRBD1 as D (6 bases). Germline V gene sequence: CDR1 SGHAT, CDR2 FQDESV (reference sequence). The CDR3 extends over 16 amino acids. Trimming took off 4 bases at V and 0 bases at J, with 12 bases between the two ends. The CDR3 nucleotides read TGTGCCAGCAGCTCGGACAGAGCCTCAACTAATGAAAAACTGTTTTTT. It yields the protein CASSSDRASTNEKLFF. The whole variable domain, filled in from reference TRBV11-1 and TRBJ1-4, reads EAEVAQSPRYKITEKSQAVAFWCDPISGHATLYWYRQILGQGPELLVQFQDESVVDDSQLPKDRFSAERLKGVDSTLKIQPAELGDSAMYLCASSSDRASTNEKLFFGSGTQLSVL.

This clone occurred once. V and J are TRBV19 and TRBJ1-4; D not certain. Between the trimmed V and J ends, which lost 6 bases and 6 bases, there was a span of 5 bases. There are 11 residues in the CDR3. Germline CDR1 LNHDA, CDR2 SQIVND (reference sequence). The CDR3 DNA follows: TGTGCCAGTAGGGACTATGAAAAACTGTTTTTT. Its protein product is CASRDYEKLFF.

V and J are TRBV11-3 and TRBJ1-5; D is perhaps TRBD1 (5 bases). V was cut by 4 bases and J by 5 bases, with 9 bases left in between. Per germline, CDR1 SGHNT and CDR2 YENEEA. This CDR3 region has 13 residues. In nucleotides, the CDR3 is TGTGCCAGCAGCTCGGGAGGGGATCAGCCCCAGCATTTT. This sequence encodes CASSSGGDQPQHF.

The chain couples TRBV4-3 to TRBJ1-6; D is unresolved. Germline values: CDR1 LGHNA, CDR2 YSLEER. This CDR3 is built from 15 residues. V lost 3 bases and J lost 8, with 14 bases in between. The CDR3 region has the DNA TGCGCCAGCAGCCACCGGGTCAACGCGGATTCACCCCTCCACTTT. It translates to CASSHRVNADSPLHF.

This clone has a single count. The chain has TRBV2 and TRBJ1-4, with 8 bases that match TRBD1. J was trimmed by 5 bases and V by 3 bases; bases with no gene match: 2. Germline CDR1 reads SNHLY; CDR2 reads FYNNEI. The CDR3 contains 14 residues. The CDR3 region is CASSEAGGNEKLFF. CDR3 nucleotide sequence: TGTGCCAGCAGTGAGGCAGGGGGCAATGAAAAACTGTTTTTT.

This chain links TRBV6-6 with TRBJ1-4, with TRBD1 identical over 7 bases. The germline CDR1 and CDR2 sequences are MNHNY and SVGAGI (reference sequence). This CDR3 has 16 amino acids. V trimming: 6 bases; J trimming: 7 bases; junction bases outside the gene matches: 14. This chain's CDR3 is CASRPDAGTDREKLFF. The CDR3 region has the DNA TGTGCCAGCAGACCGGACGCCGGGACAGATCGTGAAAAACTGTTTTTT.

The chain employs TRBV27 and TRBJ1-3; 9 bases line up with TRBD1. The CDR3 runs to 13 residues. Looked up from germline, CDR1 is MNHEY and CDR2 is SMNVEV (reference sequence). J was trimmed by 7 bases and V by 6 bases; bases with no gene match: 4. For the CDR3, the DNA is TGTGCCAGCAGACGGACAGGGGCGAACACCATATATTTT. Protein product: CASRRTGANTIYF.

The genes are TRBV6-5 and TRBJ1-6; D not resolved. V gave up 7 bases and J gave up 9 bases, with 13 bases separating them. CDR3 length: 13 residues. Germline assignment: CDR1 MNHEY and CDR2 SVGAGI. The CDR3 protein is CASTHIGLSPLHF. CDR3 sequence (DNA): TGTGCCAGCACCCACATTGGGCTTTCACCCCTCCACTTT.

V is TRBV28 and J is TRBJ2-7; maybe TRBD2 (5 bases). Trimming took off 5 bases at V and 3 bases at J, with 20 bases between the two ends. Germline loops: CDR1 MDHEN, CDR2 SYDVKM. This CDR3 is 16 amino acids long. The CDR3 nucleotides read TGTGCCAGCAGTGTGATGACTATAAAGGACGTCTACGAGCAGTACTTC. It specifies CASSVMTIKDVYEQYF.

The chain combines TRBV9 with TRBJ2-3; TRBD1 matches 7 bases. Germline lookup yields CDR1 SGDLS and CDR2 YYNGEE. With V trimmed by 0 bases and J by 4 bases, 8 bases remained unmatched. The CDR3 contains 16 residues. CDR3 in DNA: TGTGCCAGCAGCGTAGAGGCACCCCAGGGGGCAGATACGCAGTATTTT. Protein: CASSVEAPQGADTQYF.

The chain combines TRBV7-9 with TRBJ2-3; 7 bases are a match to TRBD2. The CDR3 has 16 amino acids. Germline V CDR1 and CDR2: SEHNR, FQNEAQ (reference sequence). V gave up 4 bases and J gave up 2 bases; unmatched junction bases: 9. CDR3 loop: CASSYGLGTTTDTQYF. In DNA, the CDR3 is TGTGCCAGCAGCTACGGACTAGGTACAACCACAGATACGCAGTATTTT.

Comments on this clone: Compared with germline, one end of the junction differs, possibly owing to a read error. V is TRBV6-5 and J is TRBJ1-1, with D unresolved. The CDR3 has 13 residues. Germline values: CDR1 MNHEY, CDR2 SVGAGI. The CDR3 protein is CASSYSMTRMRVF. In DNA form, the CDR3 reads TGTGCCAGCAGTTACTCAATGACTAGAATGAGGGTCTTT.

The chain links TRBV4-1 to TRBJ1-3; a possible D gene is TRBD1 (5 bases). The CDR3 is made up of 16 amino acids. CDR1 is MGHRA and CDR2 is YSYEKL in the germline V gene. Trimming stripped 3 bases from V and 0 bases from J, with 12 bases between. In nucleotides, the CDR3 is TGCGCCAGCAGCCAGAGGGGACTGTCCTCTGGAAACACCATATATTTT. Encoded protein: CASSQRGLSSGNTIYF.

The gene calls are TRBV6-5 and TRBJ1-2; no clear D gene. CDR1 is MNHEY, CDR2 SVGAGI, per germline. Trimming pared 6 bases from V and 4 bases from J, leaving 15 bases between. The CDR3 contains 14 residues. The chain's CDR3 is CASRRARRAYGYTF. The CDR3, as DNA: TGTGCCAGCAGGAGGGCCCGGCGGGCCTATGGCTACACCTTC.

The chain links TRBV6-5 to TRBJ2-7; D might be TRBD2 (5 bases). Looked up from germline, CDR1 is MNHEY and CDR2 is SVGAGI. The CDR3 consists of 15 residues. Trimming took 6 bases from V and 2 from J, leaving 17 bases between them. As DNA, the CDR3 is TGTGCCAGCAGACGCTCCGTCCGGGGTGCCTACGAGCAGTACTTC. Translating gives CASRRSVRGAYEQYF.

The count of this clone is one. The chain uses TRBV7-3 and TRBJ2-1, with D perhaps TRBD2 (5 bases). CDR1 SGHTA and CDR2 FQGTGA come from the germline V gene. This CDR3 has 14 amino acids. Trimming removed 3 bases at V and 8 bases at J, with 14 bases between. This CDR3 is CASSLTKVGDEQFF. In DNA form, the CDR3 reads TGTGCCAGCAGCTTGACCAAGGTCGGGGATGAGCAGTTCTTC.

This chain connects TRBV7-9 to TRBJ1-1; maybe TRBD1 (6 bases). Germline V gene sequence: CDR1 SEHNR, CDR2 FQNEAQ (reference sequence). There are 12 residues in the CDR3. Trimming pared 8 bases from V and 7 bases from J, leaving 14 bases between. DNA for the CDR3: TGTGCCAGCCCGGGGGGAGGGGGTGAAGCTTTCTTT. It codes for CASPGGGGEAFF. Full variable domain (rest looked up from reference TRBV7-9 and TRBJ1-1): DTGVSQNPRHKITKRGQNVTFRCDPISEHNRLYWYRQTLGQGPEFLTYFQNEAQLEKSRLLSDRFSAERPKGSFSTLEIQRTEQGDSAMYLCASPGGGGEAFFGQGTRLTVV.

CDR3 DNA sequence: TGCGCCAGCAGCCAACTTCCGACAGCAACTAATGAAAAACTGTTTTTT. It specifies CASSQLPTATNEKLFF. The chain couples TRBV4-1 to TRBJ1-4; a weak D match, TRBD1 (5 bases). Germline values: CDR1 MGHRA, CDR2 YSYEKL. The CDR3 extends over 16 amino acids. V was pared by 2 bases and J by 0 bases, with 10 bases between.

This chain joins TRBV5-5 and TRBJ1-2; 12 nucleotides agree with TRBD1. V lost 4 bases to trimming and J lost 8 bases; unmatched junction nucleotides: 6. Germline V CDR1 and CDR2: SGHKS, YYEKEE (reference sequence). This CDR3 is built from 14 residues. The CDR3 loop is CASSHGTGGHGYTF. DNA for the CDR3: TGTGCCAGCAGCCATGGGACAGGGGGCCACGGCTACACCTTC.

The chain links TRBV2 to TRBJ2-1; D unresolved. The germline V and J ends were trimmed by 8 bases and 3 bases, with 14 bases remaining between them. The CDR3 is 14 residues long. Germline loops: CDR1 SNHLY, CDR2 FYNNEI. The CDR3 spells CASADSPSYNEQFF. CDR3 in DNA: TGTGCCAGCGCAGACTCCCCCAGCTACAATGAGCAGTTCTTC.

The genes are TRBV15 and TRBJ2-1; 8 nucleotides line up with TRBD2. J lost 6 bases, V lost 5 bases, and 6 bases had no gene match. The CDR3 loop spans 14 amino acids. The germline V gene encodes CDR1 LNHNV and CDR2 YYDKDF (reference sequence). The CDR3 here is CATSPGGSINEQFF. The CDR3, as DNA: TGTGCCACCAGCCCGGGAGGGTCAATCAATGAGCAGTTCTTC.

This clone was seen more than once but under ten times. The rearrangement joins TRBV24-1 to TRBJ2-1; D is possibly TRBD1 (6 bases). The CDR3 extends over 14 amino acids. CDR1 is KGHDR, CDR2 SFDVKD, per germline. The germline V and J ends were trimmed by 12 bases and 4 bases, with 18 bases remaining between them. CDR3 protein: CAPEPGHIYNEQFF. For the CDR3, the DNA is TGTGCCCCTGAGCCGGGACACATATACAATGAGCAGTTCTTC.